The rows below give T cell receptor beta chains drawn from one sample of a study of blood T cell repertoires in COVID-19. Produced via immunoSEQ multiplex PCR; TCRdb's table is partial and in-frame only. The data hold around 240,000 clones, with about 91% observed a single time. The source material was PBMCs or T cells enriched from blood (not recorded which). These receptors originate from a human donor in a cohort exposed to, infected with or recovered from COVID-19 (not recorded which). The donor label of this sample is uncertain. Each CDR3 is given with its conserved first and last residue. D genes are given only for firm matches. Size values are once, few and many counts, or a class for expanded clones, and some rows have none.

V gene,D gene,clone size,J gene,CDR3 length,CDR3 protein,CDR3 DNA
TRBV30,TRBD1,few,TRBJ1-6,13,CAWGDRANSPLHF,TGTGCCTGGGGGGACAGGGCAAACTCACCCCTCCACTTT
TRBV4-3,.,.,TRBJ2-2,15,CASSLRAQGTGELFF,TGCGCCAGCAGCCTCCGGGCTCAGGGAACCGGGGAGCTGTTTTTT
TRBV7-9,.,.,TRBJ1-1,15,CASSFPGHLNTEAFF,TGTGCCAGCAGCTTCCCGGGACATTTGAACACTGAAGCTTTCTTT
TRBV18,TRBD1,.,TRBJ2-7,14,CASSPGQGVNKQYF,TGTGCCAGCTCACCGGGACAGGGGGTTAATAAGCAGTACTTC
TRBV4-2,TRBD2,.,TRBJ2-5,16,CASSQAEGREGKTQYF,TGTGCCAGCAGCCAAGCGGAGGGCAGGGAGGGAAAGACCCAGTACTTC
TRBV3-1/TRBV3-2,.,.,TRBJ1-1,12,CASSQSDTEAFF,TGTGCCAGCAGCCAGTCCGACACTGAAGCTTTCTTT
TRBV5-1,.,once,TRBJ2-3,14,CASSPGQSTDTQYF,TGCGCCAGTTCGCCGGGACAAAGCACAGATACGCAGTATTTT
TRBV10-1,TRBD1,.,TRBJ2-5,15,CASSEGTEGQETQYF,TGCGCCAGCAGTGAAGGGACAGAGGGACAAGAGACCCAGTACTTC
TRBV27,.,once,TRBJ2-3,17,CASSSPLSGMGQDTQYF,TGTGCCAGCAGTTCGCCTTTGTCAGGGATGGGACAAGATACGCAGTATTTT
TRBV19,TRBD2,.,TRBJ2-3,17,CASKDRGGQTSTDTQYF,TGTGCCAGTAAAGATCGGGGGGGGCAGACTAGCACAGATACGCAGTATTTT
TRBV15,TRBD2,.,TRBJ2-1,14,CATSMGLADNEQFF,TGTGCCACCAGCATGGGACTAGCGGACAATGAGCAGTTCTTC
TRBV20-1,TRBD2,.,TRBJ2-7,11,CSASPSGEQYF,TGCAGTGCTAGCCCTAGCGGGGAGCAGTACTTC
TRBV12-3/TRBV12-4,.,.,TRBJ1-1,13,CASSLGRAAEAFF,TGTGCCAGCAGTTTGGGCAGGGCGGCTGAAGCTTTCTTT
TRBV7-2,.,once,TRBJ2-1,14,CASSLGQTYNEQFF,TGTGCCAGCAGCTTAGGACAGACATACAATGAGCAGTTCTTC
TRBV7-9,TRBD1,.,TRBJ1-6,14,CASSSGGIGSPLHF,TGTGCCAGCAGCTCAGGGGGGATCGGTTCACCCCTCCACTTT
TRBV10-3,.,.,TRBJ1-2,14,CAIRREGTVSGYTF,TGTGCCATCAGGAGAGAGGGAACAGTTTCGGGCTACACCTTC
TRBV19,.,.,TRBJ1-1,11,CASISGVKAFF,TGTGCCAGTATTTCAGGGGTGAAAGCTTTCTTT
TRBV2,.,.,TRBJ1-2,14,CASRALGANYGYTF,TGTGCCAGCAGGGCACTGGGAGCTAACTATGGCTACACCTTC
TRBV5-1,TRBD1,.,TRBJ2-1,14,CASSLRDSYNEQFF,TGCGCCAGCAGCTTGCGGGACAGCTACAATGAGCAGTTCTTC
TRBV29-1,.,.,TRBJ2-7,11,CSVPGTYEQYF,TGCAGCGTTCCGGGGACCTACGAGCAGTACTTC
TRBV4-1,TRBD1,few,TRBJ1-2,16,CASSQGDSDRVRGYTF,TGCGCCAGCAGCCAAGGGGATTCGGACAGGGTGCGTGGCTACACCTTC
TRBV30,.,.,TRBJ1-5,14,CAWSRGNVNQPQHF,TGTGCCTGGTCCAGAGGGAACGTGAATCAGCCCCAGCATTTT
TRBV5-1,TRBD2,.,TRBJ2-2,16,CASSPKGPSGARELFF,TGCGCCAGCAGCCCCAAGGGACCTAGCGGGGCCCGGGAGCTGTTTTTT
TRBV30,TRBD1,.,TRBJ1-5,15,CAWQPGQGPSQPQHF,TGTGCCTGGCAGCCGGGACAGGGTCCCAGCCAGCCCCAGCATTTT
TRBV4-2,TRBD2,.,TRBJ2-1,16,CASSPRTSGDHNEQFF,TGTGCCAGCAGCCCCAGGACTAGCGGGGACCACAATGAGCAGTTCTTC
TRBV5-4,TRBD1,.,TRBJ2-2,14,CASSPGQDTGELFF,TGTGCCAGCAGCCCAGGACAGGACACCGGGGAGCTGTTTTTT
TRBV19,.,.,TRBJ2-1,13,CASSLTSRNEQFF,TGTGCCAGTAGCCTAACTAGCCGTAATGAGCAGTTCTTC
TRBV7-2,TRBD1,.,TRBJ1-4,14,CASSPGDRVIELFF,TGTGCCAGCAGCCCAGGTGACAGGGTTATAGAACTGTTTTTT